This T cell receptor (beta chain) was identified in a study of T cell responses to AZD1222 COVID-19 vaccine. The CDR3 runs 18 residues. The V and J ends lost 4 bases and 0 bases respectively, with 22 bases between them. The germline CDR1 and CDR2 sequences are SGHTS and YDEGEE. Study-wide findings and caveats: With two AZD1222 doses given, Spike-specific TCR breadth and depth both rose.

This clone is a singleton in its sample. Its antigen is still unknown. Here immunoSEQ multiplex PCR was the method, and the copy in TCRdb shows in-frame clones only, minus some. The top ten hold roughly a tenth of the sample, which has 90,000 to 95,000 clones, approximately 84% seen once. This TCR came from an adult in good health. The source was peripheral blood, collected on day 0 of AZD1222 vaccination. The V and J genes are TRBV5-8 and TRBJ1-2, with D tentatively TRBD1 (5 bases). The CDR3 spells CASSPALYRRNSNYGYTF. For the CDR3, the DNA is TGTGCCAGCAGCCCAGCCCTCTACAGGCGGAATTCTAACTATGGCTACACCTTC.